One sample yielded the 30 T cell receptor beta chains listed below, sequenced in a study of blood T cell repertoires in COVID-19. The data were produced by immunoSEQ multiplex PCR, yet TCRdb's version contains in-frame clones alone and is incomplete. The profile covers about 340,000 clones, with around four fifths appearing a single time and 2.5% to 3.5% taken by the ten largest. The specimen sequenced was peripheral blood. The receptors derive from a man in his thirties or forties with active or convalescent COVID-19.

This chain's CDR3 is CASSLPGPIGGEQFF. The CDR3 nucleotides are TGTGCCAGCAGTTTACCGGGCCCGATAGGGGGTGAGCAGTTCTTC. The chain couples TRBV6-9 to TRBJ2-1, with a weak D call TRBD1 (6 bases). Germline values: CDR1 MNHGY, CDR2 SVAAGI. V lost 4 bases, J lost 9 bases, and 19 bases lay in between. There are 15 residues in the CDR3.

The rearrangement links TRBV29-1 to TRBJ2-1; the match to TRBD2 covers 8 bases. Germline CDR1 SQVTM, CDR2 ANQGSEA. The CDR3 has 16 amino acids. V lost 4 bases to trimming and J lost 5 bases; unmatched junction nucleotides: 13. CDR3 nucleotide sequence: TGCAGCGTTGCCGGACTAGCTGGGGCGTCGAACAATGAGCAGTTCTTC. This codes for CSVAGLAGASNNEQFF.

This clone was found once. The V and J genes are TRBV10-2 and TRBJ2-1; 7 positions match TRBD2. The CDR3 covers 14 residues. Germline CDR1 WSHSY, CDR2 SAAADI. V dropped 4 bases and J dropped 9; count of bases not matched to a gene: 9. The CDR3 spells CASSGGLRFSEQFF. CDR3 in DNA: TGCGCCAGCAGTGGGGGACTAAGGTTCAGTGAGCAGTTCTTC.

The rearrangement joins TRBV9 to TRBJ2-7, with D possibly matching TRBD1 (5 bases). The CDR3 has 15 residues. The V and J ends lost 0 bases and 0 bases respectively, with 10 bases between them. The germline V gene encodes CDR1 SGDLS and CDR2 YYNGEE. The CDR3 reads CASSVAGAPSYEQYF. CDR3 nucleotides: TGTGCCAGCAGCGTAGCTGGGGCCCCCTCCTACGAGCAGTACTTC.

The sample holds one count of this clone. The chain carries TRBV3-1 (or the pseudogene TRBV3-2) and TRBJ1-1; the D gene is possibly TRBD1 (6 bases). The V and J ends lost 0 bases and 6 bases respectively, with 11 bases between them. CDR1 LGHDT and CDR2 YNNKEL come from the germline V gene (reference sequence). The CDR3 is 14 residues long. The CDR3 nucleotides are TGTGCCAGCAGCCAAGAGCCCAGGGGTCCTGAAGCTTTCTTT. Amino acid sequence: CASSQEPRGPEAFF.

Only a few counts were recorded for this clone. The same CDR3 also results from other DNA sequences found in this sample. The chain combines TRBV15 with TRBJ2-7; TRBD2 aligns across 9 bases. Germline CDR1 reads LNHNV; CDR2 reads YYDKDF (reference sequence). V trimming: 0 bases; J trimming: 4 bases; junction bases outside the gene matches: 1. The CDR3 spans 14 residues. CDR3 protein: CATSRDLAGYEQYF. The CDR3 coding sequence is TGTGCCACCAGCAGAGATCTAGCGGGGTACGAGCAGTACTTC.

The V gene is TRBV5-1, the J gene TRBJ2-5, with TRBD2 identical over 14 bases. The germline gives CDR1 SGHRS, CDR2 YFSETQ. The J segment lost 6 bases and the V segment lost 3 bases, leaving 7 bases of the junction unmatched. CDR3 length: 16 amino acids. The CDR3 DNA is TGCGCCAGCAGCTCCGGGACTAGCGGGGGCGGGAAGACCCAGTACTTC. Encoded protein: CASSSGTSGGGKTQYF.

The J gene is TRBJ1-3, the V gene TRBV5-4; 9 nucleotides line up with TRBD1. J was trimmed by 0 bases and V by 4 bases; bases with no gene match: 8. CDR3 size: 17 residues. CDR1 is SGHNT, CDR2 YYREEE, per germline (reference sequence). DNA for the CDR3: TGTGCCAGCAGCCACCGGGACAGGGCGGACTCTGGAAACACCATATATTTT. Translating it yields CASSHRDRADSGNTIYF.

The V gene is TRBV21-1, the J gene TRBJ2-3; the tabulated D call, TRBD1, remains unverified against the DNA. TRBV21-1 is recorded as a pseudogene. This CDR3 has 14 residues. CDR3 protein: CAILMGQVTDTQYF. In nucleotides, the CDR3 is TGTGCCATCCTGATGGGACAGGTCACAGATACGCAGTATTTT.

The gene calls are TRBV6-5 and TRBJ2-6, with 7 bases identical to TRBD1. Germline V gene lookup returns CDR1 MNHEY and CDR2 SVGAGI. The ends lost 2 bases at V and 2 bases at J; junction bases unmatched: 3. CDR3 size: 16 residues. CDR3 sequence reads: CASSYKGTAGANVLTF. CDR3 sequence (DNA): TGTGCCAGCAGTTACAAAGGGACAGCTGGGGCCAACGTCCTGACTTTC.

The chain has TRBV5-1 and TRBJ1-1, with TRBD1 matching 8 bases. CDR3 length equals 15 residues. V shed 3 bases and J 3 bases; nucleotides not matched to a gene: 7. The V gene's germline CDR1 is SGHRS and CDR2 YFSETQ. DNA of the CDR3: TGCGCCAGCAGCTATAGACAGGGGAAGGACACTGAAGCTTTCTTT. It specifies CASSYRQGKDTEAFF. The variable domain in full, with the rest retrieved from reference TRBV5-1 and TRBJ1-1, is KAGVTQTPRYLIKTRGQQVTLSCSPISGHRSVSWYQQTPGQGLQFLFEYFSETQRNKGNFPGRFSGRQFSNSRSEMNVSTLELGDSALYLCASSYRQGKDTEAFFGQGTRLTVV.

V and J are TRBV28 and TRBJ2-7; D gene unclear. The CDR3 totals 12 residues. The V and J ends lost 5 bases and 6 bases respectively, with 11 bases between them. Germline CDR1 is MDHEN and CDR2 is SYDVKM. The CDR3 bases are TGTGCCAGCAGTCTACCTAGACTCGAGCAGTACTTC. Amino acid sequence: CASSLPRLEQYF.

This chain joins TRBV5-1 and TRBJ1-4; D is ambiguous. The V and J ends lost 5 bases and 3 bases respectively, with 11 bases between them. The CDR3 has 14 residues. Germline values: CDR1 SGHRS, CDR2 YFSETQ. The CDR3 nucleotides are TGCGCCAGCAGTCCCGGAAGCGCTAATGAAAAACTGTTTTTT. Translated, it gives CASSPGSANEKLFF.

The genes are TRBV7-9 and TRBJ1-6; 7 bases map to TRBD1. This CDR3 region has 15 residues. Germline lookup yields CDR1 SEHNR and CDR2 FQNEAQ (reference sequence). Unmatched junction bases numbered 4, after V lost 1 base and J lost 7 bases. The chain's CDR3 is CASSLEGQPNSPLHF. CDR3 DNA: TGTGCCAGCAGCTTAGAGGGACAGCCAAATTCACCCCTCCACTTT. Variable domain in full (rest from reference TRBV7-9 and TRBJ1-6): DTGVSQNPRHKITKRGQNVTFRCDPISEHNRLYWYRQTLGQGPEFLTYFQNEAQLEKSRLLSDRFSAERPKGSFSTLEIQRTEQGDSAMYLCASSLEGQPNSPLHFGNGTRLTVT.

Here the CDR3 reads CASSVLGGREFELFF. DNA of the CDR3: TGTGCCAGCAGCGTACTAGGGGGCAGGGAATTTGAGCTGTTTTTT. The rearrangement links TRBV9 to TRBJ2-2, with TRBD1 identical over 7 bases. J lost 11 bases, V lost 1 base, and 11 bases had no gene match. The CDR3 sequence is 15 residues long. Germline-derived CDR1 and CDR2 are SGDLS and YYNGEE.

To note about this clone: This same CDR3 is encoded by further DNA sequences in the sample. The V gene is TRBV2, the J gene TRBJ2-3, with D unclear. The V and J ends lost 5 bases and 0 bases respectively, with 3 bases between them. Germline V lookup: CDR1 SNHLY, CDR2 FYNNEI. The CDR3 totals 12 residues. In DNA form, the CDR3 reads TGTGCCAGCAGTCCTAGCACAGATACGCAGTATTTT. Amino acid sequence: CASSPSTDTQYF.

The chain joins TRBV12-3 or TRBV12-4 to TRBJ2-7, with 7 bases identical to TRBD1. CDR3 length: 12 amino acids. Germline trimming cut 8 bases from V and 6 bases from J; bases unmatched to any gene: 7. The CDR3 bases are TGTGCCAGCTCGACAGGGAGTGGCGAGCAGTACTTC. Protein: CASSTGSGEQYF.

The chain joins TRBV2 to TRBJ2-2; D is possibly TRBD2 (5 bases). The CDR3 extends over 15 amino acids. Trimming took 5 bases from V and 4 from J, leaving 14 bases between them. CDR1 and CDR2 (germline): SNHLY, FYNNEI. The CDR3 sequence is CASSYLPGSTGELFF. The CDR3 nucleotides are TGTGCCAGCAGTTATTTGCCGGGGTCCACCGGGGAGCTGTTTTTT. Looking up the rest from reference TRBV2 and TRBJ2-2 gives the full variable domain: EPEVTQTPSHQVTQMGQEVILRCVPISNHLYFYWYRQILGQKVEFLVSFYNNEISEKSEIFDDQFSVERPDGSNFTLKIRSTKLEDSAMYFCASSYLPGSTGELFFGEGSRLTVL.

In its sample, this clone was seen once. V usage is TRBV5-1 and J usage is TRBJ2-7; 8 bases align to TRBD2. This CDR3 has 13 amino acids. The germline gives CDR1 SGHRS, CDR2 YFSETQ. Unmatched junction bases numbered 7, after V lost 4 bases and J lost 7 bases. The CDR3 sequence is CASSRSGSGEQYF. The CDR3 coding sequence is TGCGCCAGCAGCCGGAGCGGGAGTGGAGAGCAGTACTTC.

The J gene is TRBJ1-5, the V gene TRBV28; D gene uncertain. Germline V gene lookup returns CDR1 MDHEN and CDR2 SYDVKM. V lost 3 bases, J lost 2 bases, and 5 bases lay in between. The CDR3 sequence is 13 residues long. The CDR3 DNA sequence: TGTGCCAGCAGTTTTCCTGGCAATCAGCCCCAGCATTTT. Translation gives CASSFPGNQPQHF. The full variable domain, with the rest looked up from reference TRBV28 and TRBJ1-5, is DVKVTQSSRYLVKRTGEKVFLECVQDMDHENMFWYRQDPGLGLRLIYFSYDVKMKEKGDIPEGYSVSREKKERFSLILESASTNQTSMYLCASSFPGNQPQHFGDGTRLSIL.

V is TRBV5-4 and J is TRBJ2-2; TRBD2 is a possible D gene (5 bases). The CDR3 extends over 15 amino acids. Trimming removed 3 bases at V and 3 bases at J, with 12 bases between. Germline CDR1 reads SGHNT; CDR2 reads YYREEE (reference sequence). CDR3 in DNA: TGTGCCAGCAGCTCGGATAGCGTCTACACCGGGGAGCTGTTTTTT. It translates to CASSSDSVYTGELFF.

The chain uses TRBV5-4 and TRBJ1-6; no reliable D call. V dropped 0 bases and J dropped 0 bases, with 4 bases sitting between them. Germline lookup yields CDR1 SGHNT and CDR2 YYREEE (reference sequence). The CDR3 extends over 15 amino acids. Written as DNA, the CDR3 is TGTGCCAGCAGCTTGGACAGCTCCTATAATTCACCCCTCCACTTT. Amino acids: CASSLDSSYNSPLHF.

This clone was seen a few times. This chain uses TRBV20-1 with TRBJ1-2; 9 bases fit TRBD1. CDR1 is DFQATT and CDR2 is SNEGSKA in the germline V gene (reference sequence). There are 11 residues in the CDR3. V gave up 5 bases and J gave up 8 bases; unmatched junction bases: 3. CDR3 in DNA: TGCAGTGCTTCCGGACAGGGGGGCTACACCTTC. The encoded protein is CSASGQGGYTF.

The genes are TRBV21-1 and TRBJ2-4; TRBD2 was called by the table and not checked on the DNA. TRBV21-1 represents a pseudogene. This CDR3 contains 19 residues. The CDR3 coding sequence is TGTGCCAGCAGCAAACAGTCCGCCCCCGGTCCGGCGGAAAAAAACATTCAGTACTTC. Protein sequence: CASSKQSAPGPAEKNIQYF.

This clone was observed once. The rearrangement links TRBV5-6 to TRBJ1-1, with a tentative D call TRBD1 (5 bases). Trimming pared 4 bases from V and 4 bases from J, leaving 11 bases between. The CDR3 sequence is 13 residues long. In germline, CDR1 is SGHDT, CDR2 YYEEEE. CDR3 residues: CASSRDSFTEAFF. The CDR3 DNA reads as TGTGCCAGCAGCCGCGACAGTTTCACTGAAGCTTTCTTT.

The chain is built from TRBV27 and TRBJ1-2, with D uncertain. Trimming removed 5 bases from V and 8 bases from J, with 15 bases in between. Germline-derived CDR1 and CDR2 are MNHEY and SMNVEV (reference sequence). The CDR3 contains 13 residues. For the CDR3, the DNA is TGTGCCAGCAGTCCGCGGCGGGCGGAGGGCTACACCTTC. Amino acid sequence: CASSPRRAEGYTF.

This clone was counted between two and nine times. The gene calls are TRBV2 and TRBJ1-6, with 8 bases aligning to TRBD1. Germline CDR1 SNHLY, CDR2 FYNNEI. The CDR3 loop spans 17 amino acids. With V trimmed by 6 bases and J by 2 bases, 9 bases remained unmatched. The CDR3 DNA sequence: TGTGCCAGCAGCACAGACAGGGGAGGAACCTATAATTCACCCCTCCACTTT. Protein product: CASSTDRGGTYNSPLHF.

The chain links TRBV7-9 to TRBJ1-1, with a tentative D call TRBD1 (6 bases). Germline V lookup: CDR1 SEHNR, CDR2 FQNEAQ (reference sequence). The CDR3 is 13 residues long. Trimming stripped 6 bases from V and 1 base from J, with 9 bases between. This CDR3 is CASRPTGNTEAFF. The CDR3 coding sequence is TGTGCCAGCAGGCCGACAGGGAACACTGAAGCTTTCTTT.

The chain joins TRBV30 to TRBJ1-2; 7 bases match TRBD1. There are 13 residues in the CDR3. Germline CDR1 GTSNPN, CDR2 SVGIG (reference sequence). Losses at the gene ends were 3 bases for V and 5 bases for J; bases not matched to a gene: 6. Written as DNA, the CDR3 is TGTGCCTGGAGCAGGGGGGTCCCATATGGCTACACCTTC. This gives the protein CAWSRGVPYGYTF.

This chain uses TRBV4-3 with TRBJ1-1; D call uncertain. Looked up from germline, CDR1 is LGHNA and CDR2 is YSLEER. The ends were cut back, 5 bases at V and 1 base at J, with 14 bases in the middle. The CDR3 extends over 15 amino acids. The CDR3 DNA reads as TGCGCCAGCAGCTTAGGAACAGAGAGGAACACTGAAGCTTTCTTT. Protein: CASSLGTERNTEAFF.